Following are 17 T cell receptor beta chains from one sample sequenced in a study of T-cell reconstitution after alpha-beta-depleted transplantation in children. Molecular barcoding with unique molecular identifiers was used for the TCRbeta library. One entry per CDR3 protein results from TCRdb running MiXCR on the PCR reads. The sample includes some 830,000 distinct CDR3 sequences, less than 20% of them seen just once. The sample in question was PBMCs, mostly from graft donor cells, obtained 360 days after TCRalphabeta/CD19-depleted stem cell transplant. These receptors came from a male patient aged 10 to 17 who had a stem cell transplant for acute lymphoblastic leukemia, so the T cells may come from the graft donor.

This clonotype was observed a few times. The chain combines TRBV4-2 with TRBJ2-7, with D unresolved. The germline gives CDR1 LGHNA, CDR2 YNFKEQ. Trimming pared 4 bases from V and 2 bases from J, leaving 9 bases between. This CDR3 region has 13 residues. The CDR3 DNA reads TGTGCCAGCAGCCCATCGGACCCCTACGAGCAGTACTTC. This sequence encodes CASSPSDPYEQYF.

The chain has TRBV18 and TRBJ2-7, with D perhaps matching TRBD1 (6 bases). Germline values: CDR1 KGHSH, CDR2 LQKENI. The CDR3 is 16 residues long. V was shortened by 0 bases and J by 3 bases, with 15 bases between the two germline ends. The CDR3 DNA sequence: TGTGCCAGCTCACCACCAACAGGGTTCTTTTACTACGAGCAGTACTTC. Residues: CASSPPTGFFYYEQYF.

This clonotype was found a few times. The chain's CDR3 is CASRARLAAPYEQYF. The CDR3 nucleotides are TGTGCCAGCAGGGCAAGACTAGCGGCACCCTACGAGCAGTACTTC. The gene calls are TRBV7-8 and TRBJ2-7; 9 positions agree with TRBD2. The ends lost 6 bases at V and 2 bases at J; junction bases unmatched: 8. The germline CDR1 and CDR2 sequences are SGHVS and FQNEAQ. CDR3 size: 15 residues.

This clonotype occurred many times. The V and J genes are TRBV5-1 and TRBJ1-4, with D uncertain. The length of the CDR3 is 15 residues. Germline-derived CDR1 and CDR2 are SGHRS and YFSETQ. V lost 8 bases to trimming and J lost 7 bases, with 21 bases between them. The CDR3 DNA follows: TGCGCCAGTAATCGTCGAGGACCCGTCTTTGAAAAACTGTTTTTT. It codes for CASNRRGPVFEKLFF.

This clonotype was detected a few times. CDR3 sequence reads: CASRRWEGLDEQFF. CDR3 nucleotides: TGCGCCAGCAGGAGGTGGGAGGGCCTGGATGAGCAGTTCTTC. This chain uses TRBV5-1 with TRBJ2-1; 7 bases align to TRBD2. CDR3 length: 14 residues. Per the germline V gene, CDR1 is SGHRS and CDR2 is YFSETQ. The ends lost 5 bases at V and 8 bases at J; junction bases unmatched: 10. The full variable domain, rest sourced from reference TRBV5-1 and TRBJ2-1, is KAGVTQTPRYLIKTRGQQVTLSCSPISGHRSVSWYQQTPGQGLQFLFEYFSETQRNKGNFPGRFSGRQFSNSRSEMNVSTLELGDSALYLCASRRWEGLDEQFFGPGTRLTVL.

In this sample, this clonotype turned up a few times. The CDR3 sequence: CASSQGLGIKETQYF. For the CDR3, the DNA is TGTGCCAGCAGCCAAGGTCTCGGGATAAAAGAGACCCAGTACTTC. The J gene is TRBJ2-5, the V gene TRBV14, with D possibly matching TRBD2 (5 bases). Trimming took off 1 base at V and 3 bases at J, with 12 bases between the two ends. This CDR3 region has 15 residues. In germline, CDR1 is SGHDN, CDR2 FVKESK.

V gene TRBV13 combines with J gene TRBJ2-7; 8 nucleotides match TRBD2. V gave up 5 bases and J gave up 3 bases; unmatched junction bases: 9. This CDR3 has 15 amino acids. Germline-derived CDR1 and CDR2 are PRHDT and FYEKMQ (reference sequence). CDR3 residues: CASSAPGLAGYEQYF. The CDR3 DNA reads TGTGCCAGCAGCGCCCCCGGGCTAGCGGGCTACGAGCAGTACTTC.

The table lists this clonotype with a few counts. V is TRBV2 and J is TRBJ2-7, with TRBD1 matching 11 bases. This CDR3 has 12 amino acids. In germline, CDR1 is SNHLY, CDR2 FYNNEI. Trimming took 7 bases from V and 9 from J; bases not matched to a gene: 5. The CDR3: CASTTGQGVQYF. The CDR3 nucleotides are TGTGCCAGCACTACGGGACAGGGGGTGCAGTACTTC.

The chain is built from TRBV5-1 and TRBJ2-3; 11 bases are shared with TRBD2. This CDR3 is 15 amino acids long. Trimming removed 7 bases from V and 4 bases from J; junction bases left unmatched: 8. Germline assignment: CDR1 SGHRS and CDR2 YFSETQ. This chain's CDR3 is CASALRLAGSDTQYF. The CDR3 nucleotides are TGCGCCAGCGCCCTGAGACTAGCGGGGTCAGATACGCAGTATTTT.

This clonotype has more than one count but fewer than ten. Written as DNA, the CDR3 is TGTGCCAGCAGCGACGGGCCAGGGTGGGGAGCTTTCTTT. It codes for CASSDGPGWGAFF. The chain carries TRBV6-2 or TRBV6-3 and TRBJ1-1; D may be TRBD1 (5 bases). The CDR3 is made up of 13 amino acids. V dropped 6 bases and J dropped 10 bases, with 18 bases sitting between them. In germline, CDR1 is MNHEY, CDR2 SVGEGT.

A few counts support this clonotype. The chain carries TRBV5-1 and TRBJ1-2; 8 nucleotides line up with TRBD1. The CDR3 has 15 amino acids. CDR1 and CDR2 from the germline V gene are SGHRS and YFSETQ. V dropped 4 bases and J dropped 5; count of bases not matched to a gene: 10. Written as DNA, the CDR3 is TGCGCCAGCAGCGCAGCAGGGGGCGCCGAATATGGCTACACCTTC. Protein: CASSAAGGAEYGYTF.

The J gene is TRBJ2-3, the V gene TRBV10-3, with 7 positions matching TRBD2. Trimming cost V 8 bases and J 4 bases; bases outside gene matches: 3. The CDR3 loop spans 12 amino acids. The germline gives CDR1 ENHRY, CDR2 SYGVKD. The chain's CDR3 is CAIGRDPDTQYF. The CDR3 DNA is TGTGCCATCGGGAGGGACCCAGATACGCAGTATTTT.

V usage is TRBV7-9 and J usage is TRBJ2-7; 9 bases match TRBD1. The CDR3 consists of 15 residues. With 5 bases clipped from V and 4 bases from J, the junction kept 9 bases outside the gene matches. Germline CDR1 and CDR2: SEHNR and FQNEAQ (reference sequence). CDR3 loop: CASSHDRGYGYEQYF. The CDR3 region has the DNA TGTGCCAGCAGCCACGACAGGGGGTATGGGTACGAGCAGTACTTC.

This clonotype has a handful of counts. The rearrangement uses TRBV27 and TRBJ2-5, with D perhaps matching TRBD2 (6 bases). CDR3 length: 14 residues. Germline CDR1 reads MNHEY; CDR2 reads SMNVEV (reference sequence). Trimming took 7 bases from V and 5 from J, leaving 17 bases between them. CDR3 residues: CASTNAGFGETQYF. The CDR3 DNA sequence: TGTGCCAGCACGAATGCGGGGTTTGGGGAGACCCAGTACTTC.

This clonotype was seen a few times. The V gene is TRBV5-1, the J gene TRBJ2-1; D unresolved. The ends were cut back, 2 bases at V and 4 bases at J, with 10 bases in the middle. The CDR3 covers 14 residues. CDR1 is SGHRS and CDR2 is YFSETQ in the germline V gene. The CDR3 sequence is CASSFPTTYNEQFF. The CDR3, as DNA: TGCGCCAGCAGCTTCCCCACTACGTACAATGAGCAGTTCTTC.

The gene calls are TRBV11-2 and TRBJ2-7; 13 bases map to TRBD2. CDR1 SGHAT and CDR2 FQNNGV come from the germline V gene. J was trimmed by 9 bases and V by 5 bases; bases with no gene match: 22. The CDR3 runs 19 residues. The CDR3 loop is CASSLTPGTGGLAGKVQYF. The CDR3 region has the DNA TGTGCCAGCAGCCTTACACCCGGGACAGGGGGACTAGCGGGAAAGGTGCAGTACTTC.

The V and J genes are TRBV28 and TRBJ1-2; TRBD1 is a possible D gene (6 bases). Germline values: CDR1 MDHEN, CDR2 SYDVKM. V lost 9 bases, J lost 6 bases, and 26 bases lay in between. This CDR3 is built from 16 residues. The CDR3 region is CASTYRFPGTRNGYTF. As DNA, the CDR3 is TGTGCCAGTACCTACCGATTTCCCGGGACACGAAATGGCTACACCTTC.